One and the same sample provided the 21 T cell receptor beta chains below, sequenced in a study of long-term antiretroviral therapy in people with HIV. The authors ran the immunoSEQ assay, v3.0, at survey level. Clones were read by immunoSEQ multiplex PCR, and TCRdb kept only the in-frame ones, dropping some. The sample contains 25,000 or so clones, around 86% of which appear only once. The starting material was unsorted PBMCs, obtained 1.9 years after starting antiretroviral therapy. The receptors stem from a woman aged 30 to 39 with HIV.

This rearrangement joins TRBV7-8 to TRBJ2-3, with 7 bases aligning to TRBD1. Per the germline V gene, CDR1 is SGHVS and CDR2 is FQNEAQ. Trimming at V came to 0 bases and at J to 6 bases, leaving 9 bases not matched to a gene. The CDR3 sequence is 16 residues long. The CDR3 nucleotides are TGTGCCAGCAGCTTAGCGATAAGTTTCAGGGGGGATACGCAGTATTTT. Translation: CASSLAISFRGDTQYF.

The chain uses TRBV2 and TRBJ1-2, with 9 bases that match TRBD1. The length of the CDR3 is 17 residues. V lost 3 bases and J lost 7; bases outside the gene matches: 15. In germline, CDR1 is SNHLY, CDR2 FYNNEI. The CDR3: CASSDQNPGQGLGGYTF. DNA of the CDR3: TGTGCCAGCAGTGACCAGAATCCGGGACAGGGTTTAGGTGGCTACACCTTC.

The chain employs TRBV2 and TRBJ2-7, with TRBD1 matching 7 bases. Germline V lookup: CDR1 SNHLY, CDR2 FYNNEI. The junction had 13 bases not matched to a gene; V was cut back by 4 bases and J by 1 base. The CDR3 length is 17 residues. The CDR3 region has the DNA TGTGCCAGCAGTGGCATGGGACAGTTAACGAGTTCCTACGAGCAGTACGTC. This translates into CASSGMGQLTSSYEQYV.

V is TRBV6-1 and J is TRBJ2-3; D gene ambiguous. V was shortened by 1 base and J by 8 bases, with 13 bases between the two germline ends. The CDR3 extends over 14 amino acids. Looked up from germline, CDR1 is MNHNS and CDR2 is SASEGT. The CDR3 DNA follows: TGTGCCAGCAGTGAAGAGATGGGATTGGGTACGCAGTATTTT. It translates to CASSEEMGLGTQYF.

V is TRBV5-1 and J is TRBJ1-6, with unresolved D. Germline-derived CDR1 and CDR2 are SGHRS and YFSETQ. The CDR3 spans 13 residues. Trimming cost V 1 base and J 9 bases, with 8 bases left between them. CDR3 sequence: CASSLKFGSPLHF. In DNA, the CDR3 is TGCGCCAGCAGCTTGAAATTCGGTTCACCCCTCCACTTT.

Details on this clone: This sample includes further DNA sequences coding for the same CDR3. V and J are TRBV6-5 and TRBJ1-1; D may be TRBD1 (5 bases). CDR1 is MNHEY, CDR2 SVGAGI, per germline. The CDR3 sequence is 13 residues long. This CDR3 reads CASRRQQNTEAFF. CDR3 DNA: TGTGCTTCTAGGAGACAGCAGAACACTGAAGCTTTCTTT.

This clone was observed a single time. The chain joins TRBV7-2 to TRBJ1-2; a weak D match, TRBD1 (6 bases). Germline CDR1 and CDR2: SGHTA and FQGNSA. V lost 5 bases and J 0 bases, leaving 22 bases between the germline ends. This CDR3 is built from 18 residues. DNA for the CDR3: TGTGCCAGCAGCCAAGGGCGGCGACAGGTCGGAGCTAACTATGGCTACACCTTC. This sequence encodes CASSQGRRQVGANYGYTF.

The chain combines TRBV7-8 with TRBJ1-1; possibly TRBD1 for D (5 bases). The germline V gene has CDR1 SGHVS and CDR2 FQNEAQ. The CDR3 is made up of 14 amino acids. Trimming pared 3 bases from V and 5 bases from J, leaving 13 bases between. CDR3 residues: CASSFDGGGTEAFF. The CDR3 nucleotides are TGTGCCAGCAGCTTTGACGGGGGGGGAACTGAAGCTTTCTTT.

The chain employs TRBV5-1 and TRBJ2-2; D is ambiguous. Trimming shortened V by 0 bases and J by 0 bases, and 6 bases separated the two germline ends. The CDR3 covers 15 residues. Germline CDR1 reads SGHRS; CDR2 reads YFSETQ. In nucleotides, the CDR3 is TGCGCCAGCAGCTTGGGGGTATCGAACACCGGGGAGCTGTTTTTT. It is translated as CASSLGVSNTGELFF.

This sequence joins TRBV10-1 and TRBJ1-6; no definite D call. CDR3 length equals 16 residues. Between the trimmed V and J ends, which lost 3 bases and 7 bases, there was a span of 16 bases. Germline CDR1 is WNHNN and CDR2 is SYGVQD (reference sequence). CDR3 DNA sequence: TGCGCCAGCAGTGAAATGGTCCGGCACCTCAATTCACCCCTCCACTTT. It translates to CASSEMVRHLNSPLHF.

The V gene is TRBV6-1, the J gene TRBJ1-2; no definite D call. Between the trimmed V and J ends, which lost 2 bases and 7 bases, there was a span of 11 bases. The CDR3 is 13 residues long. Germline V gene sequence: CDR1 MNHNS, CDR2 SASEGT. The CDR3 is CASSERETGGYTF. The CDR3 DNA sequence: TGTGCCAGCAGTGAAAGGGAAACGGGTGGCTACACCTTC.

This clone was detected only a few times. J is TRBJ1-3 and V is TRBV27, with a possible D match to TRBD1 (5 bases). The germline CDR1 and CDR2 sequences are MNHEY and SMNVEV (reference sequence). The CDR3 is made up of 17 amino acids. Between the trimmed V and J ends, which lost 2 bases and 2 bases, there was a span of 16 bases. The CDR3 loop reads CASSLPTMGRTGNTIYF. The DNA of the CDR3 is TGTGCCAGCAGTTTACCCACGATGGGGCGAACTGGAAACACCATATATTTT.

The rearrangement links TRBV9 to TRBJ1-2, with D uncertain. Trimming shortened V by 0 bases and J by 2 bases, and 14 bases separated the two germline ends. This CDR3 is 16 amino acids long. Per germline, CDR1 SGDLS and CDR2 YYNGEE. CDR3 DNA sequence: TGTGCCAGCAGCGTAGATGGGCTGGGTATGAACTATGGCTACACCTTC. This sequence encodes CASSVDGLGMNYGYTF.

The V call is TRBV15, the J call TRBJ1-5; 7 nucleotides agree with TRBD1. V lost 1 base and J lost 7; bases outside the gene matches: 7. Germline assignment: CDR1 LNHNV and CDR2 YYDKDF (reference sequence). The CDR3 consists of 15 residues. As DNA, the CDR3 is TGTGCCACCAGCAGAGTACGGCAGGGGGAACAGCCCCAGCATTTT. This translates into CATSRVRQGEQPQHF.

The V and J genes are TRBV2 and TRBJ2-3; 11 nucleotides match TRBD2. With V trimmed by 8 bases and J by 2 bases, 6 bases remained unmatched. Germline values: CDR1 SNHLY, CDR2 FYNNEI. The CDR3 runs 15 residues. The chain's CDR3 is CASRTSGGPTDTQYF. The CDR3 nucleotides are TGTGCCAGCCGAACTAGCGGGGGCCCCACAGATACGCAGTATTTT.

The chain has TRBV5-1 and TRBJ1-1; D not resolved. This CDR3 has 13 amino acids. V was cut by 4 bases and J by 0 bases, with 7 bases left in between. Germline CDR1 and CDR2: SGHRS and YFSETQ. The CDR3 DNA is TGCGCCAGCAGCAGAGAGGTGAACACTGAAGCTTTCTTT. This sequence encodes CASSREVNTEAFF.

V and J are TRBV14 and TRBJ1-2; D is uncertain. From germline, CDR1 is SGHDN and CDR2 FVKESK. This CDR3 comprises 13 residues. Trimming stripped 4 bases from V and 0 bases from J, with 6 bases between. The CDR3 DNA sequence: TGTGCCAGCAGCCTGATAGCTAACTATGGCTACACCTTC. It specifies CASSLIANYGYTF. The whole variable domain, remainder taken from reference TRBV14 and TRBJ1-2, is EAGVTQFPSHSVIEKGQTVTLRCDPISGHDNLYWYRRVMGKEIKFLLHFVKESKQDESGMPNNRFLAERTGGTYSTLKVQPAELEDSGVYFCASSLIANYGYTFGSGTRLTVV.

The sample holds a few counts of this clone. J is TRBJ1-2 and V is TRBV4-2; a possible D gene is TRBD1 (5 bases). Germline V gives CDR1 LGHNA, CDR2 YNFKEQ. Trimming took off 1 base at V and 4 bases at J, with 16 bases between the two ends. The CDR3 totals 16 residues. DNA of the CDR3: TGTGCCAGCAGCCAAGCGAACCGACAGTCTCTCTATGGCTACACCTTC. This gives the protein CASSQANRQSLYGYTF.

This clone occurred once. This chain joins TRBV7-8 and TRBJ1-2; no clear D gene. Germline CDR1 SGHVS, CDR2 FQNEAQ. V lost 0 bases, J lost 4 bases, and 9 bases lay in between. This CDR3 comprises 14 residues. This CDR3 is CASSLAGLGYGYTF. In DNA, the CDR3 is TGTGCCAGCAGCTTAGCGGGTCTGGGCTATGGCTACACCTTC.

There are a few counts of this clone. The chain joins TRBV5-5 to TRBJ1-6; perhaps TRBD1 as D (5 bases). The CDR3 is 19 amino acids. Trimming removed 2 bases at V and 1 base at J, with 19 bases between. Germline assignment: CDR1 SGHKS and CDR2 YYEKEE (reference sequence). The CDR3, as DNA: TGTGCCAGCAGCTTAACACCCCCAGGGTTCGGGTCCTATAATTCACCCCTCCACTTT. This codes for CASSLTPPGFGSYNSPLHF.

This rearrangement joins TRBV30 to TRBJ1-2; 8 bases are a match to TRBD1. CDR3 size: 15 residues. Trimming cost V 4 bases and J 4 bases; bases outside gene matches: 11. CDR1 and CDR2 (germline): GTSNPN, SVGIG (reference sequence). The CDR3 bases are TGTGCCTGGACCACGGGACAGGCTGCGTCCTATGGCTACACCTTC. Amino acids: CAWTTGQAASYGYTF.